The next 20 T cell receptor beta chains were all read from a single sample in a study of technical replicates of blood from a few donors. TCRdb keeps only in-frame clones here, not all; method: immunoSEQ multiplex PCR. The profile shows around 62,000 clones, 95% to 98% of them singletons. The sequenced material came from T cells isolated from PBMCs. The receptors shown here come from a human donor in good health.

The V call is TRBV27, the J call TRBJ1-1, with 7 bases that match TRBD1. V was clipped by 4 bases and J by 2 bases; unmatched bases: 1. Germline V lookup: CDR1 MNHEY, CDR2 SMNVEV (reference sequence). The CDR3 has 13 residues. CDR3 nucleotide sequence: TGTGCCAGCAGTTACAGGGGAAACACTGAAGCTTTCTTT. Translation gives CASSYRGNTEAFF.

The gene calls are TRBV6-1 and TRBJ2-1, with 11 nucleotides matching TRBD2. V shed 4 bases, J shed 4 bases, and the junction held 6 bases outside the gene matches. The CDR3 has 16 amino acids. Germline CDR1 and CDR2: MNHNS and SASEGT. As DNA, the CDR3 is TGTGCCAGCAGTGTACTAGCGGGAGTGGCGTACAATGAGCAGTTCTTC. This gives the protein CASSVLAGVAYNEQFF.

This clone was counted a single time. The chain employs TRBV7-7 and TRBJ2-2, with TRBD2 identical over 9 bases. This CDR3 contains 16 residues. Germline V CDR1 and CDR2: SSHAT, FNYEAQ (reference sequence). After removal of 3 bases from V and 2 bases from J, the junction contained 4 bases not matched to a gene. CDR3 DNA sequence: TGTGCCAGCAGCTTGAATAGCGGGAGTAACACCGGGGAGCTGTTTTTT. This sequence encodes CASSLNSGSNTGELFF.

V and J are TRBV7-9 and TRBJ2-1, with a tentative D call TRBD2 (5 bases). V gave up 5 bases and J gave up 7 bases, with 9 bases separating them. The CDR3 consists of 12 residues. Germline CDR1 SEHNR, CDR2 FQNEAQ (reference sequence). CDR3 sequence (DNA): TGTGCCAGCAGCGGAGGTGCGAATGAGCAGTTCTTC. Residues: CASSGGANEQFF. Using reference TRBV7-9 and TRBJ2-1 for the parts outside the CDR3, the full variable domain is DTGVSQNPRHKITKRGQNVTFRCDPISEHNRLYWYRQTLGQGPEFLTYFQNEAQLEKSRLLSDRFSAERPKGSFSTLEIQRTEQGDSAMYLCASSGGANEQFFGPGTRLTVL.

The chain carries TRBV2 and TRBJ1-5; maybe TRBD1 (6 bases). From germline, CDR1 is SNHLY and CDR2 FYNNEI. Trimming stripped 8 bases from V and 2 bases from J, with 16 bases between. The length of the CDR3 is 15 residues. The CDR3 DNA sequence: TGTGCCAGCTTGAATACTGGGGGCGGCAATCAGCCCCAGCATTTT. Translating gives CASLNTGGGNQPQHF.

The V gene is TRBV2, the J gene TRBJ2-5, with 12 bases lining up with TRBD2. The germline CDR1 and CDR2 sequences are SNHLY and FYNNEI. This CDR3 contains 17 residues. Germline trimming cut 2 bases from V and 5 bases from J; bases unmatched to any gene: 9. The CDR3 sequence is CASSERRGLAGKETQYF. The CDR3 bases are TGTGCCAGCAGTGAAAGGAGGGGACTAGCGGGCAAGGAGACCCAGTACTTC.

This rearrangement joins TRBV19 to TRBJ2-1; TRBD2 aligns across 9 bases. Germline CDR1 is LNHDA and CDR2 is SQIVND (reference sequence). Unmatched junction bases numbered 4, after V lost 3 bases and J lost 1 base. This CDR3 is built from 16 residues. The CDR3, as DNA: TGTGCCAGTAGTATTTTAGCGGGAGTGTCCTACAATGAGCAGTTCTTC. Translating gives CASSILAGVSYNEQFF.

J is TRBJ1-1 and V is TRBV14, with D tentatively TRBD1 (6 bases). The CDR3 length is 13 residues. V was cut by 2 bases and J by 6 bases, with 10 bases left in between. Germline V CDR1 and CDR2: SGHDN, FVKESK. CDR3 sequence (DNA): TGTGCCAGCAGCCAATCCAGGGGATCTGAAGCTTTCTTT. It yields the protein CASSQSRGSEAFF.

V is TRBV27 and J is TRBJ1-2; 7 bases match TRBD1. The length of the CDR3 is 15 residues. The junction had 11 bases not matched to a gene; V was cut back by 4 bases and J by 6 bases. In germline, CDR1 is MNHEY, CDR2 SMNVEV (reference sequence). Written as DNA, the CDR3 is TGTGCCAGCAGTTCTTGGACCGCAGGGGGTCATGGCTACACCTTC. Translation gives CASSSWTAGGHGYTF.

This rearrangement joins TRBV7-9 to TRBJ1-1; no clear D. The CDR3 extends over 15 amino acids. Trimming took 1 base from V and 4 from J, leaving 13 bases between them. Germline CDR1 SEHNR, CDR2 FQNEAQ (reference sequence). As DNA, the CDR3 is TGTGCCAGCAGCTTAGGAGGACTTGTGGGCACTGAAGCTTTCTTT. This codes for CASSLGGLVGTEAFF.

The rearrangement uses TRBV19 and TRBJ1-2; tentatively, D is TRBD1 (5 bases). The V and J ends lost 8 bases and 8 bases respectively, with 12 bases between them. The CDR3 covers 11 residues. Germline V gives CDR1 LNHDA, CDR2 SQIVND (reference sequence). CDR3 amino acids: CASFDGGGYTF. The CDR3 DNA follows: TGTGCCAGTTTTGACGGGGGGGGCTACACCTTC.

This clone has a single count. V and J are TRBV4-1 and TRBJ2-5, with a tentative D call TRBD1 (6 bases). Near its end, the DNA agrees better with TRBJ2-7, so the J call may be wrong. This CDR3 comprises 14 residues. Germline CDR1 MGHRA, CDR2 YSYEKL. The DNA of the CDR3 is TGCGCCAGCAGCCAAGACCCCAGGGGACACGAGCAGTACTTC. Its protein product is CASSQDPRGHEQYF.

The chain has TRBV2 and TRBJ1-1; tentatively, D is TRBD1 (5 bases). Germline V gene data show CDR1 as SNHLY and CDR2 as FYNNEI. The germline V and J ends were trimmed by 3 bases and 2 bases, with 10 bases remaining between them. This CDR3 spans 14 amino acids. The CDR3 DNA sequence: TGTGCCAGCAGTGACGAGACAGCAAACACTGAAGCTTTCTTT. Translated: CASSDETANTEAFF.

V usage is TRBV28 and J usage is TRBJ2-5; 14 nucleotides align to TRBD2. This CDR3 has 23 residues. The V gene's germline CDR1 is MDHEN and CDR2 SYDVKM. The trim removed 3 bases at V and 1 base at J, leaving 22 bases unmatched. The CDR3 here is CASSFEIGTSGGRDTMPQETQYF. The CDR3 nucleotides read TGTGCCAGCAGTTTCGAGATCGGGACTAGCGGGGGCCGGGACACAATGCCCCAAGAGACCCAGTACTTC.

CDR3 protein: CASSRYTGEDQPQHF. CDR3 in DNA: TGTGCCAGCAGCAGGTATACAGGGGAAGATCAGCCCCAGCATTTT. The chain links TRBV7-6 to TRBJ1-5; TRBD1 matches 7 bases. CDR1 and CDR2 (germline): SGHVS, FNYEAQ. Trimming removed 5 bases from V and 5 bases from J; junction bases left unmatched: 9. The CDR3 contains 15 residues.

The sample holds a few counts of this clone. This CDR3 reads CASSPGVSPLHF. As DNA, the CDR3 is TGTGCCAGTAGCCCAGGGGTATCACCCCTCCACTTT. This rearrangement joins TRBV19 to TRBJ1-6; perhaps TRBD1 as D (6 bases). The CDR3 contains 12 residues. CDR1 and CDR2 (germline): LNHDA, SQIVND (reference sequence). V shed 6 bases and J shed 10 bases, with 10 bases lying between them.

The sample holds a few counts of this clone. V gene TRBV29-1 combines with J gene TRBJ2-7; 13 nucleotides line up with TRBD2. Germline-derived CDR1 and CDR2 are SQVTM and ANQGSEA. Trimming took 5 bases from V and 4 from J; bases not matched to a gene: 11. The CDR3 totals 16 residues. The CDR3 sequence is CSVRLAGGPLSYEQYF. The CDR3 coding sequence is TGCAGCGTTAGACTAGCGGGAGGCCCGCTCTCATACGAGCAGTACTTC.

V and J are TRBV4-1 and TRBJ2-1, with 8 bases matching TRBD1. J was trimmed by 1 base and V by 1 base; bases with no gene match: 6. Germline values: CDR1 MGHRA, CDR2 YSYEKL. CDR3 length equals 17 residues. The CDR3 DNA follows: TGCGCCAGCAGCCAAGTCCTTAGACAGGGGTCCTACAATGAGCAGTTCTTC. Protein product: CASSQVLRQGSYNEQFF.

This clone was seen just once. The chain links TRBV7-9 to TRBJ1-1; D might be TRBD1 (5 bases). The CDR3 consists of 14 residues. Per the germline V gene, CDR1 is SEHNR and CDR2 is FQNEAQ (reference sequence). V lost 5 bases, J lost 8 bases, and 18 bases lay in between. This CDR3 is CASSGVGGDQEAFF. The CDR3 DNA follows: TGTGCCAGCAGCGGGGTTGGAGGGGACCAAGAAGCTTTCTTT.

V usage is TRBV29-1 and J usage is TRBJ2-5; 7 bases are shared with TRBD1. The CDR3 extends over 14 amino acids. V trimming: 3 bases; J trimming: 2 bases; junction bases outside the gene matches: 6. CDR1 and CDR2 from the germline V gene are SQVTM and ANQGSEA. The CDR3 protein is CSVDRGQLQETQYF. The CDR3 DNA reads TGCAGCGTTGATAGGGGACAGCTTCAAGAGACCCAGTACTTC.